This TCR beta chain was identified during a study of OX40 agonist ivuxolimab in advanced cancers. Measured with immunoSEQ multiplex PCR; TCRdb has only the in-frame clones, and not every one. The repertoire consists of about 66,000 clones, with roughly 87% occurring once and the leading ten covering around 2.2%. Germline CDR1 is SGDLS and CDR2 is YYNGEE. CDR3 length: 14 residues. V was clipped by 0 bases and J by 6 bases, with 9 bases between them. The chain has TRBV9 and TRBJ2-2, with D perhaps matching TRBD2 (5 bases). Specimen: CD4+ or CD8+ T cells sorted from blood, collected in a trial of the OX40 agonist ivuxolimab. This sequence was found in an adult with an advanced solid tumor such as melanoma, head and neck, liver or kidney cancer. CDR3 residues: CASSVGTGPGELFF. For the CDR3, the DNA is TGTGCCAGCAGCGTAGGGACTGGTCCCGGGGAGCTGTTTTTT.